This T cell receptor beta chain was documented in a study of T-cell reconstitution after alpha-beta-depleted transplantation in children. The germline gives CDR1 SGHTA, CDR2 FQGNSA. With 5 bases clipped from V and 4 bases from J, the junction kept 2 bases outside the gene matches. This CDR3 region has 14 residues. Preparation of the TCRbeta library was carried out with unique molecular identifiers. TCRdb ran MiXCR on the PCR reads and lists one entry per CDR3 protein. The data hold 490,000 or so distinct CDR3 sequences, with about 12% observed a single time. The receptor's source is a human donor who donated a stem cell graft to a child with combined immunodeficiency. This rearrangement joins TRBV7-2 to TRBJ2-1; 10 nucleotides line up with TRBD1. The source material was PBMCs from the stem cell graft donor, sampled from the stem cell graft. The CDR3 nucleotides are TGTGCCAGCAGCCGGACAGGGGGGTACAATGAGCAGTTCTTC. Its protein product is CASSRTGGYNEQFF.